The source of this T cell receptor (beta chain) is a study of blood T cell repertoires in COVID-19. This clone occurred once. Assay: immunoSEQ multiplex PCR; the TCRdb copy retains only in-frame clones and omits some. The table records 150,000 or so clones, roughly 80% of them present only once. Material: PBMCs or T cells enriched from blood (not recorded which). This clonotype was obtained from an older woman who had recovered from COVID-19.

This CDR3 is CASTTTYNEQFF. CDR3 bases: TGTGCCAGCACCACAACCTACAATGAGCAGTTCTTC. The chain carries TRBV27 and TRBJ2-1; no clear D gene. There are 12 residues in the CDR3. V lost 7 bases and J lost 2, with 6 bases in between. Germline CDR1 MNHEY, CDR2 SMNVEV (reference sequence).